This T cell receptor beta chain derives from a study of shared clonotypes between healthy human individuals. Naive CD8 cells, CD45RO-negative and positively selected for CCR7, excluded terminally differentiated effector memory CD45RA+ cells. Points on this clone: The sample holds other DNA sequences that translate to the same CDR3.

The CDR3 length is 11 residues. CDR1 and CDR2 from the germline V gene are MNHEY and SMNVEV (reference sequence). The V gene lost 3 bases and the J gene lost 4 bases, with 1 base spanning the gap. Produced via immunoSEQ multiplex PCR; TCRdb's table is partial and in-frame only. The repertoire holds hundreds of thousands of clones, approximately 96% seen once, with about 0.12% in the top ten. The chain links TRBV27 to TRBJ2-1; no reliable D call. This TCR derives from a woman aged 25-40 years in good health. What was sequenced was naive CD8+ T cells sorted from blood. CDR3 amino acids: CASSLYNEQFF. Here the CDR3 DNA reads TGTGCCAGCAGTTTGTACAATGAGCAGTTCTTC.